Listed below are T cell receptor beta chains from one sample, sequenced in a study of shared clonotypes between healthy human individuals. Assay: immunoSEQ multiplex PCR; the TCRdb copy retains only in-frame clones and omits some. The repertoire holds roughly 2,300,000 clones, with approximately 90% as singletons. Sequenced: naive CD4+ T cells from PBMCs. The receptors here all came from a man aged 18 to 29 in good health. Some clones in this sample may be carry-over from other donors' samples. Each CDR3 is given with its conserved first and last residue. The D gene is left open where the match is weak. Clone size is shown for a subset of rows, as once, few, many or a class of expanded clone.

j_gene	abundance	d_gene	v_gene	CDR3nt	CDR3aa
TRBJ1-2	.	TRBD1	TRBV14	TGTGCCAGCAGCCAACGGACAGGGAGGGAAAACTATGGCTACACCTTC	CASSQRTGRENYGYTF
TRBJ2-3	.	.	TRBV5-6	TGTGCCAGCAGCTTTCTTGCCCCCACAGATACGCAGTATTTT	CASSFLAPTDTQYF
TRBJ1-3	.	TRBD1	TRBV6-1	TGTGCCAGCCGAGGGACAGCTGGAAACACCATATATTTT	CASRGTAGNTIYF
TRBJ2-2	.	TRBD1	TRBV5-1	TGCGCCAGCAATCCACCGGGACAGGGGAAGGGCGGGGAGCTGTTTTTT	CASNPPGQGKGGELFF
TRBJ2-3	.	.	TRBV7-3	TGTGCCAGCAGCTTATACGGCGGCACGGGCACAGATACGCAGTATTTT	CASSLYGGTGTDTQYF
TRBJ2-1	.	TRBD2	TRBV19	TGTGCCAGTAGGTGGACTAGCGGGAGTTGGAATGAGCAGTTCTTC	CASRWTSGSWNEQFF
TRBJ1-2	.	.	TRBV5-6	TGTGCCAGCAGCTTGGCGGGGGCTGAAGGCTACACCTTC	CASSLAGAEGYTF
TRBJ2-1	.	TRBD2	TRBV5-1	TGCGCCAGCAGCTGGGGCGGGAGGGCTTCCTACAATGAGCAGTTCTTC	CASSWGGRASYNEQFF
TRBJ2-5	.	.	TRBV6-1	TGTGCCAGCAGTTCTCAGTTCGGCAACCAAGAGACCCAGTACTTC	CASSSQFGNQETQYF
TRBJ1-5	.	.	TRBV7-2	TGTGCCAGCAGCTTAGGGGTCTGGGGCAATCAGCCCCAGCATTTT	CASSLGVWGNQPQHF
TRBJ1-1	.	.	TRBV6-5	TGTGCCAGCTTTCAGCTGATGGGCACTGAAGCTTTCTTT	CASFQLMGTEAFF
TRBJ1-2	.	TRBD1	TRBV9	TGTGCCAGCAGCGAGGGGGCAGTCAGCTATGGCTACACCTTC	CASSEGAVSYGYTF
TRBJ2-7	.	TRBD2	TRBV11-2	TGTGCCAGCAGCCCATTACGGACTAGCCCAATAGAGTACTTC	CASSPLRTSPIEYF
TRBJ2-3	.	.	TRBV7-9	TGTGCCAGCAGCTTCAGAGTTGCCACAGATACGCAGTATTTT	CASSFRVATDTQYF
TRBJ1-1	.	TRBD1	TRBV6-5	TGTGCCAGCAGTTCCCCAGGGGGGAACACTGAAGCTTTCTTT	CASSSPGGNTEAFF
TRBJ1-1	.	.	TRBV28	TGTGCCAGCACCCGCCCAAGGGATACTGAAGCTTTCTTT	CASTRPRDTEAFF
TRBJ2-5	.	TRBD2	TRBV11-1	TGTGCCAGCAGCTGGGGGACTAGCGGGAGCGCAGAGACCCAGTACTTC	CASSWGTSGSAETQYF
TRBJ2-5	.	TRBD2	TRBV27	TGTGCCAGCAGGAAGCGAGCGGGGGGGCGGGAGACCCAGTACTTC	CASRKRAGGRETQYF
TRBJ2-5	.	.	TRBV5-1	TGCGCCAGCAGCTTGGCCCAGGGCAAAGAGACCCAGTACTTC	CASSLAQGKETQYF
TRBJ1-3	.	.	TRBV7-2	TGTGCCAGCAGCTCATCTTATGGGGCTGGAAACACCATATATTTT	CASSSSYGAGNTIYF
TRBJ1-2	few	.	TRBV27	TGTGCCAGCAGTAACAGGCTCCCCTCCCTAGGGTATGGCTACACCTTC	CASSNRLPSLGYGYTF
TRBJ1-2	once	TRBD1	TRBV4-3	TGCGCCAGCAGCCTACAGGGGAACTATGGCTACACCTTC	CASSLQGNYGYTF
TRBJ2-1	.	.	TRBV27	TGTGCCAGCAGTTTATTCTCACTTACTTCCTACAATGAGCAGTTCTTC	CASSLFSLTSYNEQFF
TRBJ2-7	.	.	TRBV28	TGTGCCAGCAGCCTCCGGGCACCCTACGAGCAGTACTTC	CASSLRAPYEQYF
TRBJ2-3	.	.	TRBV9	TGTGCCAGCAGCGGCTACAGTTCAGATACGCAGTATTTT	CASSGYSSDTQYF
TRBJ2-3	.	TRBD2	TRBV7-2	TGTGCCAGCAGCCCGGGACTAGCGGGAGATCCCACAGATACGCAGTATTTT	CASSPGLAGDPTDTQYF
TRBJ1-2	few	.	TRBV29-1	TGCAGCGTTGAAGCCACTGTGTCAGGACCCTATGGCTACACCTTC	CSVEATVSGPYGYTF
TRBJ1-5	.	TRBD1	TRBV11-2	TGTGCCAGCAGCGAGTCGGGACAGGGAGCTCAGCCCCAGCATTTT	CASSESGQGAQPQHF
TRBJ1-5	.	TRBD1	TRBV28	TGTGCCAGCAGCCAGGGGGGGCAGTTTAGCAATCAGCCCCAGCATTTT	CASSQGGQFSNQPQHF
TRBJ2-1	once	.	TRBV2	TGTGCCAGCAGGAACCGGGCCTACAATGAGCAGTTCTTC	CASRNRAYNEQFF
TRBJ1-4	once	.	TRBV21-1	TGTGCCGGTAAGGGACAGTTCCTCTTTGGTGAAAAACTGTTTTTT	CAGKGQFLFGEKLFF
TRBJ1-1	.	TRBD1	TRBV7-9	TGTGCCAGCAGCTTAGAGCAGGGGGGCACTGAAGCTTTCTTT	CASSLEQGGTEAFF
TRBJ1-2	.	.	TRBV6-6	TGTGCCAGCAGCCGGGGTCAAGTCGGCTATGGCTACACCTTC	CASSRGQVGYGYTF
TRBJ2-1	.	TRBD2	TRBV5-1	TGCGCCAGCAGCTTACTAGCGGGAGAGTACAATGAGCAGTTCTTC	CASSLLAGEYNEQFF
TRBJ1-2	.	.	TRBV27	TGTGCCAGCAAGTCCGGGTCTAGCAGGCCATACTATGGCTACACCTTC	CASKSGSSRPYYGYTF
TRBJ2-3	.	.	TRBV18	TGTGCCAGCTCACCAGGTGGACAGCGCACAGATACGCAGTATTTT	CASSPGGQRTDTQYF
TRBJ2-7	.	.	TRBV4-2	TGTGCCAGCAGCCAAGAGCCCTACGAGCAGTACTTC	CASSQEPYEQYF
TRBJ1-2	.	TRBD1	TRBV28	TGTGCCAGCAGTCTCCACAGGGGAGGTGGCTACACCTTC	CASSLHRGGGYTF
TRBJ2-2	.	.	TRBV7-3	TGTGCCAGCAGCTTAGGGCAGGTTTCCACCGGGGAGCTGTTTTTT	CASSLGQVSTGELFF
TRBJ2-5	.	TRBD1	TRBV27	TGTGCCAGCAGTAGGGGACAGGTGAATGGGGAGACCCAGTACTTC	CASSRGQVNGETQYF
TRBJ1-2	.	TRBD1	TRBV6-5	TGTGCCAGCAGTAGGGGACAGGGCTACACCTTC	CASSRGQGYTF
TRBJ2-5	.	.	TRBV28	TGTGCCAGCAGTTCCCTCGGGAAGGGCCAAGAGACCCAGTACTTC	CASSSLGKGQETQYF
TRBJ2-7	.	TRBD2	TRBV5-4	TGTGCCAGCAGCTTGCCAGGGAGGGACTACGAGCAGTACTTC	CASSLPGRDYEQYF
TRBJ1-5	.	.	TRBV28	TGTGCCAGCAGTTTATTGGGGCAGGGTCGAAGCAATCAGCCCCAGCATTTT	CASSLLGQGRSNQPQHF
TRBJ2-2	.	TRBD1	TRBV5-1	TGCGCCAGCCCATACAGGGGTCGAAACACCGGGGAGCTGTTTTTT	CASPYRGRNTGELFF
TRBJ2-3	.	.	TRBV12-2	TGTGCAAGTCGCTTCCTTCAGAGGGGCAGGGGCACAGATACGCAGTATTTT	CASRFLQRGRGTDTQYF
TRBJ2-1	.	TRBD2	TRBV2	TGTGCCAGCAGTGACCTTTGGGAGGGCCCCTACAATGAGCAGTTCTTC	CASSDLWEGPYNEQFF
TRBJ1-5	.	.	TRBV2	TGTGCCAGCAGTGAAGCGCTTCGGGCAAGCAATCAGCCCCAGCATTTT	CASSEALRASNQPQHF
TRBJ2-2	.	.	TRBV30	TGTGCCTGGAGTGTTAATGCCGGGGAGCTGTTTTTT	CAWSVNAGELFF
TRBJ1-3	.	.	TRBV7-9	TGTGCCAGCAGCCCCCTCAGCTCTGGAAACACCATATATTTT	CASSPLSSGNTIYF
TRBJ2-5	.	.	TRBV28	TGTGCCAGCAAGCGATCTGAGACCCAGTACTTC	CASKRSETQYF